Presented here are 10 T cell receptor beta chains from one specimen sequenced in a study of T cells expressing NK-cell markers. TCRdb re-called the 5' RACE reads; one entry per CDR3 protein, DNA not given. Across approximately 150,000 distinct CDR3 sequences, the top ten clones capture approximately 17% of the sample. The source material was blood T cells: a sorted CD56 or NKG2C T cell subset, CD4+ or CD8+ T cells, or bulk PBMC T cells (not recorded which). These receptor sequences come from a woman between 18 and 75 years old in good health.

V and J are TRBV5-4 and TRBJ2-5; TCRdb selects TRBD2, and the lack of DNA leaves this call unchecked. Germline V lookup: CDR1 SGHNT, CDR2 YYREEE (reference sequence). The CDR3 is 15 residues long. CDR3 residues: CASSSSSGRQETQYF.

The gene calls are TRBV29-1 and TRBJ2-5. The CDR3 spans 13 residues. Per the germline V gene, CDR1 is SQVTM and CDR2 is ANQGSEA. CDR3 sequence reads: CSVVGNSAQTQYF.

The V gene is TRBV4-2, the J gene TRBJ1-3. This CDR3 contains 18 residues. Germline assignment: CDR1 LGHNA and CDR2 YNFKEQ. The CDR3 loop reads CASSQDPSQGQSGNTIYF.

The chain uses TRBV9 and TRBJ2-2; TCRdb's D call of TRBD1 is untestable without DNA. The CDR3 sequence is 15 residues long. Germline CDR1 SGDLS, CDR2 YYNGEE. The CDR3 is CASSPGQGSPGELFF.

The chain combines TRBV10-3 with TRBJ1-2; TCRdb selects TRBD1, and the lack of DNA leaves this call unchecked. Germline V gene lookup returns CDR1 ENHRY and CDR2 SYGVKD. This CDR3 has 12 residues. CDR3 sequence reads: CAISGDRDGYTF.

The V call is TRBV12-5, the J call TRBJ2-7; TCRdb calls TRBD2, which cannot be checked without DNA. The CDR3 covers 14 residues. CDR1 is LGHNT and CDR2 is FRNRAP in the germline V gene. CDR3 residues: CASGSSPRGYEQYF.

The J gene is TRBJ2-1, the V gene TRBV4-1. The length of the CDR3 is 12 residues. Germline V gene data show CDR1 as MGHRA and CDR2 as YSYEKL. The CDR3 sequence is CASSHQPSEQFF.

V is TRBV7-9 and J is TRBJ1-4. The germline V gene has CDR1 SEHNR and CDR2 FQNEAQ (reference sequence). CDR3 length: 13 residues. The CDR3 sequence is CASSRTDNKKLFF.

V usage is TRBV20-1 and J usage is TRBJ2-1; TCRdb selects TRBD2, and the lack of DNA leaves this call unchecked. The CDR3 is 13 residues long. Germline assignment: CDR1 DFQATT and CDR2 SNEGSKA (reference sequence). CDR3 sequence reads: CRVAGGRYNEQFF.

The chain employs TRBV19 and TRBJ2-7; the D gene TCRdb calls, TRBD2, cannot be checked with no DNA. Germline V gene sequence: CDR1 LNHDA, CDR2 SQIVND (reference sequence). The CDR3 consists of 16 residues. The CDR3 here is CASSSAGTSGSYEQYF. Filled out from reference TRBV19 and TRBJ2-7, the complete variable domain reads DGGITQSPKYLFRKEGQNVTLSCEQNLNHDAMYWYRQDPGQGLRLIYYSQIVNDFQKGDIAEGYSVSREKKESFPLTVTSAQKNPTAFYLCASSSAGTSGSYEQYFGPGTRLTVT.